This TCR beta chain originates from a study of shared clonotypes between healthy human individuals. Whole-study results and caveats: Sorted-subset sequencing, rarefaction showed, was incomplete despite large depth.

This clone came up a few times. Its specificity is unknown. 200 to 250 ng DNA, tens of thousands of T cell genomes, went into each sorted-subset replicate PCR. Per the original methods: ImmunoSEQ supplied junction-only sequences lacking quality scores, so filtering was different. Here immunoSEQ multiplex PCR was the method, and the copy in TCRdb shows in-frame clones only, minus some. V and J calls plus clone size are reproduced from that table; the DNA served to infer D and trimming. Here the sample spans over a million clones, about 80% being singletons. The TCR originated in a man in his late teens or twenties in good health. Some clones in this sample may be carry-over from other donors' samples. Sample: memory CD4+ T cells from PBMCs. The subset denotes: CD45RA-negative fraction.

CDR3 sequence (DNA): TGCGCCAGCAGCTTCGCTCCCTCTCTCGGGGCGCTCGCCTACGAGCAGTACTTC. Translation gives CASSFAPSLGALAYEQYF. The chain is built from TRBV5-1 and TRBJ2-5; D possibly uses TRBD1 or TRBD2 (5 bases each). The J call could be wrong; TRBJ2-7 is a better fit for the DNA end. The CDR3 is made up of 18 amino acids. In germline, CDR1 is SGHRS, CDR2 YFSETQ.